Listed below are T cell receptor beta chains from one sample, sequenced in a study of blood T cell repertoires in COVID-19. Here immunoSEQ multiplex PCR was the method, and the copy in TCRdb shows in-frame clones only, minus some. The sample carries around 340,000 clones, 86% recorded once. Material: peripheral blood. These receptors were obtained from a woman aged 55-70 years with COVID-19, enrolled during active disease. CDR3s leave out the opening cysteine and the closing phenylalanine or tryptophan. The order of the fields is J gene, V gene, clone size, CDR3 protein. A clone size is listed for some rows: how often the clone was seen (once, few, many), or a class if it is expanded.

>TRBJ1-2|TRBV6-5|.
ASSPLGSYGYT
>TRBJ2-1|TRBV7-2|.
ASSLVLEQF
>TRBJ2-1|TRBV11-3|.
ASSLVWQGEQF
>TRBJ2-1|TRBV5-6|few
ASSDPGLGAYNEQF
>TRBJ1-5|TRBV18|.
ASSPRGGGADQPQH
>TRBJ1-4|TRBV19|.
ASTITLTAATNEKLF
>TRBJ2-7|TRBV6-5|few
ASSYDSTYEQY
>TRBJ1-2|TRBV5-5|.
ASSFQGGNGYT
>TRBJ2-5|TRBV5-1|.
ASSVSGTSEETQY
>TRBJ2-7|TRBV19|.
ASSAAGSGDFYEQY
>TRBJ2-3|TRBV18|.
ASSPGTGGQYTQY
>TRBJ1-5|TRBV27|.
ASSSGQGIGQPQH
>TRBJ1-1|TRBV27|.
ASSSWSRIGGEAF
>TRBJ2-7|TRBV6-1|.
ASSVAGGPSYEQY
>TRBJ1-4|TRBV29-1|few
SVEDTGTGYGKLF
>TRBJ2-5|TRBV3-1/TRBV3-2|.
ASSRLAGGTKQETQY
>TRBJ2-1|TRBV6-5|.
ASALAGVIYNEQF
>TRBJ2-1|TRBV4-1|.
ASSQELAGGYNEQF
>TRBJ2-2|TRBV6-4|few
ARKGVAGELF
>TRBJ2-1|TRBV18|many
ASSPKSPGQGPYNEQF
>TRBJ1-3|TRBV27|.
ASSPTLIGNTIY
>TRBJ1-1|TRBV5-4|.
ASSATGGTEAF
>TRBJ2-2|TRBV7-2|once
ASSFGGLTGELF
>TRBJ1-1|TRBV11-3|.
ASSLGQGGEAF
>TRBJ2-7|TRBV5-1|.
ASSLTGPPGEQY
>TRBJ2-1|TRBV6-5|.
ASSYGGGAYNEQF
>TRBJ2-1|TRBV6-5|.
ASSPDTSYNEQF
>TRBJ2-7|TRBV4-1|.
ASSQPRDSYEQY
>TRBJ1-1|TRBV7-2|.
ASSLRQRTEAF
>TRBJ2-3|TRBV5-1|.
ASSPGLAGPTDTQY
>TRBJ2-7|TRBV7-9|.
ASSPTVYEQY
>TRBJ1-2|TRBV18|.
ASSPPSDRGQNGYT
>TRBJ2-3|TRBV5-6|.
ASSPWAISTDTQY
>TRBJ1-4|TRBV7-2|.
ASSLGQALSEKLF
>TRBJ1-1|TRBV6-5|.
ASSYSWGQNTEAF
>TRBJ2-7|TRBV4-2|.
ASSQWQGYEQY
>TRBJ2-3|TRBV9|.
ASTPKGRLTDTQY
>TRBJ1-2|TRBV28|.
ASSLLGDLYGYT
>TRBJ1-2|TRBV30|.
AADRGDDPNYGYT
>TRBJ2-3|TRBV5-4|once
ASSSPKGERGTDTQY
>TRBJ1-6|TRBV3-1/TRBV3-2|.
ASSQFQGVYNSPLH
>TRBJ1-2|TRBV27|.
ASSYDRGDGYT
>TRBJ1-6|TRBV2|.
ASRKDRDDSPLH
>TRBJ1-1|TRBV6-5|.
ASSYSSRGRTEAF
>TRBJ2-2|TRBV7-7|.
ASSLGGGGELF
>TRBJ1-1|TRBV12-3/TRBV12-4|.
ASSLKQDTEAF
>TRBJ2-1|TRBV7-6|once
ASSLAQGHYNEQF
>TRBJ1-4|TRBV7-9|.
ASRGVNEKLF
>TRBJ1-5|TRBV19|.
ASSLRTGGISQPQH
>TRBJ1-2|TRBV9|.
ASSVGTALYGYT
>TRBJ2-5|TRBV3-1/TRBV3-2|few
ASSHPGTSEETQY
>TRBJ2-1|TRBV12-3/TRBV12-4|.
ASSFSSYNEQF
>TRBJ1-1|TRBV5-1|.
ASYTGEGAEAF
>TRBJ2-3|TRBV30|.
AWSIAGGPDTQY
>TRBJ2-5|TRBV6-5|.
ASRRTAVWETQY
>TRBJ1-1|TRBV7-9|once
ASSFSDTEAF
>TRBJ2-1|TRBV5-1|.
ASSLGSGGRDEQF
>TRBJ1-3|TRBV19|few
ATRGLLGNTIY
>TRBJ2-7|TRBV27|.
ASSHGTGPYEQY